This T cell receptor beta chain was sequenced in a study of response to subunit inactivated influenza vaccine. This clonotype showed up just a few times. Its antigen is unknown. Germline V gene lookup returns CDR1 KGHDR and CDR2 SFDVKD. This CDR3 is 12 amino acids long. Trimming left V 9 bases short and J 7 bases short, with 12 bases between. The study, taken as a whole, reports: Authors suggested few new T cells are recruited by each seasonal influenza vaccination.

TCRdb redid the calling of the RT-PCR reads with MiXCR, one entry per CDR3 protein. Of around 790,000 distinct CDR3 sequences in the sample, 20% to 25% were seen once. The source of this sequence is a man aged 45-60 years who received an inactivated influenza vaccine. The V call is TRBV24-1, the J call TRBJ2-1; no clear D. Material: PBMCs from blood, obtained 5 days after vaccination. The CDR3 here is CATWCCQNEQFF. The CDR3, as DNA: TGTGCCACCTGGTGTTGCCAGAATGAGCAGTTCTTC.